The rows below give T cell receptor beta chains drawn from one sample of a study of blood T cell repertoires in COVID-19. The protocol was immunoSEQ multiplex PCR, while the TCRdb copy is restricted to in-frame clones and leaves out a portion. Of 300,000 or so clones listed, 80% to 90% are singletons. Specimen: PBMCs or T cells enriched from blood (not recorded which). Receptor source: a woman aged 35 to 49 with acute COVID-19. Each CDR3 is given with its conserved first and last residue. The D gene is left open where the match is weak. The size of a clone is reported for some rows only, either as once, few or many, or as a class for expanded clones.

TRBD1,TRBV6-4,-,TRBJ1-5,TGTGCCAGCAGTGACTCGATGGTCAGGGGGTCGCGGGATCAGCCCCAGCATTTT,CASSDSMVRGSRDQPQHF
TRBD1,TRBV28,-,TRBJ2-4,TGTGCCAGCAGTCTCCTCGGACAGGGCACCAAAAACATTCAGTACTTC,CASSLLGQGTKNIQYF
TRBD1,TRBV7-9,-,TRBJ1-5,TGTGCCAGCAGCTTATCAGGGGGCGAATATAGCAATCAGCCCCAGCATTTT,CASSLSGGEYSNQPQHF
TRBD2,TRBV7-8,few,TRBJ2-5,TGTGCCAGCAGCTTGAGGGCCAGCGGGAGCGATAAGACCCAGTACTTC,CASSLRASGSDKTQYF
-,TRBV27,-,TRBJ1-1,TGTGCCAGCAGTCCCCCCCGGCGGGGCAACACTGAAGCTTTCTTT,CASSPPRRGNTEAFF
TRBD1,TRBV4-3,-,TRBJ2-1,TGCGCCAGCAGCAGAACCCCGGGACAGCGCTCCTACAATGAGCAGTTCTTC,CASSRTPGQRSYNEQFF
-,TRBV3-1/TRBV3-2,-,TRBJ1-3,TGTGCCAGCAGCCAGATGAGGGATTCTGGAAACACCATATATTTT,CASSQMRDSGNTIYF
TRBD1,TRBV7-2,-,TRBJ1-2,TGTGCCAGCAGCGTACAGGGGGATGCCTATGGCTACACCTTC,CASSVQGDAYGYTF
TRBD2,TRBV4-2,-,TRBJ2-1,TGTGCCAGCAGCCAAGCTGCTAGCGGAACCTACAATGAGCAGTTCTTC,CASSQAASGTYNEQFF
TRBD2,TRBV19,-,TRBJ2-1,TGTGCCAGCCGTGGGACTAGCGGGAGGTCCTACAATGAGCAGTTCTTC,CASRGTSGRSYNEQFF
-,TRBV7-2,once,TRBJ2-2,TGTGCCAGCAGCCTGGGGCAGGGTTATACCGGGGAGCTGTTTTTT,CASSLGQGYTGELFF
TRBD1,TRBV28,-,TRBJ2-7,TGTGCCAGCAAAGAATCGCCCGGGGGACAGGGCTCCTACGAGCAGTACTTC,CASKESPGGQGSYEQYF
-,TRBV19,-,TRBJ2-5,TGTGCCAGTAGTATAGATAAGGGCGGGGAAGAGACCCAGTACTTC,CASSIDKGGEETQYF
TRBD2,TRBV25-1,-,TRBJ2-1,TGTGCCAGCAGTGGGAGACTAGCGGGGGGGAGATACAATGAGCAGTTCTTC,CASSGRLAGGRYNEQFF
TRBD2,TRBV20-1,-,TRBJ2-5,TGCAGTGCTAGTGTGGTAGCGGGGGGGCGGGAGACCCAGTACTTC,CSASVVAGGRETQYF
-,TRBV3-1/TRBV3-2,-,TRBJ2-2,TGTGCCAGCAGCCAAGTAGAGACTCGGAAAACGGCCGGGGAGCTGTTTTTT,CASSQVETRKTAGELFF
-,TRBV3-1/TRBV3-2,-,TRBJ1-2,TGTGCCAGCAGCCAAGCCGCGGGCTACACCTTC,CASSQAAGYTF
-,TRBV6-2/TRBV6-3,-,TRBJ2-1,TGTGCCAGCAGCCAATACGGCTGGGGACTTAAGTACAATGAGCAGTTCTTC,CASSQYGWGLKYNEQFF
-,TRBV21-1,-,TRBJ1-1,TGTGCCAGCAGGAAGGGACAGGCCTTCTTAAACACTGAAGCTTTCTTT,CASRKGQAFLNTEAFF
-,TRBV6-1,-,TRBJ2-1,TGTGCCAGCAGTGACTACACGACTCCTGGCAGAAGCTCCTACAATGAGCAGTTCTTC,CASSDYTTPGRSSYNEQFF